The 31 T cell receptor beta chains below all came from one sample that was sequenced in a study of T cells in Graves' hyperthyroidism and ophthalmopathy. Amplified TCR beta CDR3 regions derived from RNA transcripts. HTBI primers were the set used in a first-round RT-PCR of the TCR CDR3. TCRdb reanalysed the multiplex PCR reads using MiXCR and keeps one entry per CDR3 protein. The sample holds 500,000 to 600,000 distinct CDR3 sequences, about 45% seen once. Input material: peripheral blood or thyroid tissue (not recorded which). The receptors stem from a woman aged 18 to 35 with Graves' hyperthyroidism.

The chain carries TRBV9 and TRBJ2-2; TRBD1 matches 8 bases. V gave up 2 bases and J gave up 4 bases; unmatched junction bases: 4. Looked up from germline, CDR1 is SGDLS and CDR2 is YYNGEE. The CDR3 loop spans 15 amino acids. CDR3 region: CASSVWTGSTGELFF. The CDR3 DNA follows: TGTGCCAGCAGCGTTTGGACAGGGAGCACCGGGGAGCTGTTTTTT.

The chain couples TRBV7-9 to TRBJ1-2; 7 bases are a match to TRBD1. The length of the CDR3 is 16 residues. Germline V gives CDR1 SEHNR, CDR2 FQNEAQ (reference sequence). J was trimmed by 2 bases and V by 5 bases; bases with no gene match: 11. The CDR3 protein is CASSKWSGTANYGYTF. The CDR3 bases are TGTGCCAGCAGCAAGTGGAGCGGGACAGCAAACTATGGCTACACCTTC.

V gene TRBV6-5 combines with J gene TRBJ1-5; 7 bases fit TRBD1. The CDR3 length is 17 residues. The V and J ends lost 11 bases and 2 bases, in that order; junction bases with no gene match: 18. The germline V gene encodes CDR1 MNHEY and CDR2 SVGAGI. DNA of the CDR3: TGTGCCGCCAAGGGACAGACCATGGGAGTTGGCAATCAGCCCCAGCATTTT. It specifies CAAKGQTMGVGNQPQHF.

The chain has TRBV19 and TRBJ1-5, with D perhaps TRBD1 (6 bases). Germline CDR1 LNHDA, CDR2 SQIVND (reference sequence). The V gene lost 4 bases and the J gene lost 2 bases, with 24 bases spanning the gap. The CDR3 spans 19 residues. The CDR3 coding sequence is TGTGCCAGTAGTAAGAAGGGGGAAATCCACAGGGCCGGCAATCAGCCCCAGCATTTT. It yields the protein CASSKKGEIHRAGNQPQHF. The entire variable domain, with the rest obtained from reference TRBV19 and TRBJ1-5, is as follows: DGGITQSPKYLFRKEGQNVTLSCEQNLNHDAMYWYRQDPGQGLRLIYYSQIVNDFQKGDIAEGYSVSREKKESFPLTVTSAQKNPTAFYLCASSKKGEIHRAGNQPQHFGDGTRLSIL.

In this sample, this clonotype turned up many times. J is TRBJ1-1 and V is TRBV24-1; 8 bases map to TRBD1. V was clipped by 9 bases and J by 1 base; unmatched bases: 3. CDR3 length equals 13 residues. Germline loops: CDR1 KGHDR, CDR2 SFDVKD. The CDR3 DNA reads as TGTGCCACCGGGACAGGTTCGAACACTGAAGCTTTCTTT. Its translation is CATGTGSNTEAFF.

This clonotype was picked up many times. CDR3 in DNA: TGTGCCAGCAGCTTCGGGGGGACAAATCAGCCCCAGCATTTT. This encodes CASSFGGTNQPQHF. V is TRBV13 and J is TRBJ1-5, with TRBD1 as a possible D gene (6 bases). CDR3 length equals 14 residues. V was pared by 3 bases and J by 4 bases, with 10 bases between. Germline CDR1 and CDR2: PRHDT and FYEKMQ (reference sequence). The full variable domain, completed using reference TRBV13 and TRBJ1-5, is AAGVIQSPRHLIKEKRETATLKCYPIPRHDTVYWYQQGPGQDPQFLISFYEKMQSDKGSIPDRFSAQQFSDYHSELNMSSLELGDSALYFCASSFGGTNQPQHFGDGTRLSIL.

This clonotype was counted ten times or more. The chain combines TRBV3-1 with TRBJ2-7; no reliable D call. This CDR3 is built from 13 residues. V was clipped by 4 bases and J by 2 bases, with 9 bases between them. Looked up from germline, CDR1 is LGHDT and CDR2 is YNNKEL (reference sequence). DNA for the CDR3: TGTGCCAGCAGCCCAAGGGCACCCTACGAGCAGTACTTC. This sequence encodes CASSPRAPYEQYF.

The table lists this clonotype with a count of one. One end of the junction does not line up with germline, which may come from a read error. The chain has TRBV7-9 and TRBJ1-3; D might be TRBD1 (5 bases). Germline values: CDR1 SEHNR, CDR2 FQNEAQ (reference sequence). The CDR3 spans 16 residues. The DNA of the CDR3 is TGTGCCAGCAGCTTAGACCCCGACAGTGCTGGAAACACCACATATTTT. Translating gives CASSLDPDSAGNTTYF.

Concerning this clonotype: One base away lies a much larger clone, so this may be a sequencing read error. The chain has TRBV11-2 and TRBJ2-1; 9 nucleotides line up with TRBD2. Germline assignment: CDR1 SGHAT and CDR2 FQNNGV. V dropped 2 bases and J dropped 0; count of bases not matched to a gene: 14. This CDR3 spans 20 amino acids. CDR3 residues: CASSLILRTSERFSYNEQFF. The CDR3 bases are TGTGCCAGCAGCTTAATTCTCCGGACTAGCGAACGATTCTCCTACAATGAGCAGTTCTTC.

This clonotype was counted only a few times. A read error may explain this, as a much larger clone is one base away. This chain connects TRBV11-2 to TRBJ2-2; a weak D match, TRBD2 (6 bases). CDR1 is SGHAT, CDR2 FQNNGV, per germline. The CDR3 runs 17 residues. CDR3 nucleotide sequence: TGTACCAGCAGCTTATCGGCGGAGGGAGTCGATACCGGGGAGCTGTTTTTT. Amino acid sequence: CTSSLSAEGVDTGELFF. Drawing the rest from reference TRBV11-2 and TRBJ2-2, the complete variable domain is EAGVAQSPRYKIIEKRQSVAFWCNPISGHATLYWYQQILGQGPKLLIQFQNNGVVDDSQLPKDRFSAERLKGVDSTLKIQPAKLEDSAVYLCTSSLSAEGVDTGELFFGEGSRLTVL.

This clonotype has just a few counts. This chain uses TRBV6-2 or TRBV6-3 with TRBJ2-7; 7 bases fit TRBD2. The trim removed 6 bases at V and 3 bases at J, leaving 11 bases unmatched. CDR1 and CDR2 from the germline V gene are MNHEY and SVGEGT. CDR3 length: 15 amino acids. The CDR3 sequence: CASSQTEAGFYEQYF. CDR3 DNA: TGTGCCAGCAGCCAAACCGAAGCGGGGTTCTACGAGCAGTACTTC.

The chain uses TRBV19 and TRBJ1-1, with a tentative D call TRBD1 (6 bases). V was shortened by 11 bases and J by 1 base, with 26 bases between the two germline ends. Germline lookup yields CDR1 LNHDA and CDR2 SQIVND (reference sequence). The CDR3 extends over 17 amino acids. The CDR3 here is CAWSAAGGGRANTEAFF. CDR3 in DNA: TGTGCCTGGAGCGCTGCGGGGGGCGGCAGGGCGAACACTGAAGCTTTCTTT.

V is TRBV5-1 and J is TRBJ2-1; no clear D. The DNA end lines up better with TRBJ2-7; the J call may be wrong. CDR3 size: 13 residues. Germline CDR1 reads SGHRS; CDR2 reads YFSETQ. CDR3 bases: TGCGCCAGCAGCTTGGATGATTACAATGAGCAGTACTTC. This translates into CASSLDDYNEQYF.

The gene calls are TRBV7-2 and TRBJ2-7; 9 nucleotides agree with TRBD2. With 7 bases clipped from V and 6 bases from J, the junction kept 10 bases outside the gene matches. The CDR3 is 14 residues long. Per the germline V gene, CDR1 is SGHTA and CDR2 is FQGNSA. Here the CDR3 DNA reads TGTGCCAGCACTGAGGGGGTGCGGGAGGGCGAGCAGTACTTC. Protein: CASTEGVREGEQYF.

The chain uses TRBV2 and TRBJ1-6; maybe TRBD1 (5 bases). This CDR3 is 15 amino acids long. V was clipped by 3 bases and J by 6 bases, with 12 bases between them. Germline CDR1 and CDR2: SNHLY and FYNNEI. CDR3 sequence (DNA): TGTGCCAGCAGTGATAACGGGGCCGGTAATTCACCCCTCCACTTT. Its protein is CASSDNGAGNSPLHF.

This chain uses TRBV7-9 with TRBJ2-2, with 8 bases lining up with TRBD2. The CDR3 loop spans 14 amino acids. Germline lookup yields CDR1 SEHNR and CDR2 FQNEAQ (reference sequence). V trimming: 7 bases; J trimming: 8 bases; junction bases outside the gene matches: 9. CDR3 bases: TGTGCCAGCATCGGACTAGCCCAAGAGGGGGAGCTGTTTTTT. Translated: CASIGLAQEGELFF.

This clonotype was seen a handful of times. The chain carries TRBV7-2 and TRBJ2-3; a possible D gene is TRBD1 (6 bases). CDR1 and CDR2 (germline): SGHTA, FQGNSA. This CDR3 comprises 12 residues. Trimming pared 7 bases from V and 3 bases from J, leaving 8 bases between. The CDR3 coding sequence is TGTGCCAGCAATCAGGGGACAGATACGCAGTATTTT. Amino acid sequence: CASNQGTDTQYF. Drawing the rest from reference TRBV7-2 and TRBJ2-3, the complete variable domain is GAGVSQSPSNKVTEKGKDVELRCDPISGHTALYWYRQSLGQGLEFLIYFQGNSAPDKSGLPSDRFSAERTGGSVSTLTIQRTQQEDSAVYLCASNQGTDTQYFGPGTRLTVL.

This clonotype came up many times. J is TRBJ2-7 and V is TRBV20-1; D is possibly TRBD1 (5 bases). V lost 0 bases, J lost 2 bases, and 17 bases lay in between. Germline CDR1 is DFQATT and CDR2 is SNEGSKA (reference sequence). This CDR3 region has 16 residues. CDR3 loop: CSARDTGHGVPYEQYF. CDR3 DNA sequence: TGCAGTGCTAGAGACACAGGACACGGTGTCCCCTACGAGCAGTACTTC.

This clonotype was recorded only once. The V gene is TRBV29-1, the J gene TRBJ2-7, with D hard to call. V was cut by 2 bases and J by 5 bases, with 13 bases left in between. This CDR3 has 13 amino acids. Germline CDR1 and CDR2: SQVTM and ANQGSEA. CDR3 DNA sequence: TGCAGCGTTGAATTACGAGGACCGAACGAGCAGTACTTC. Encoded protein: CSVELRGPNEQYF.

This clonotype was detected ten times or more. This rearrangement joins TRBV10-3 to TRBJ2-5; D is unresolved. Germline V gene data show CDR1 as ENHRY and CDR2 as SYGVKD. The CDR3 is 12 residues long. V lost 2 bases and J 3 bases, leaving 4 bases between the germline ends. CDR3 protein: CAISEVKETQYF. The DNA for the CDR3 is TGTGCCATCAGTGAGGTAAAAGAGACCCAGTACTTC.

This clonotype was recorded at least ten times. This rearrangement joins TRBV29-1 to TRBJ1-2; maybe TRBD1 (6 bases). Trimming removed 1 base at V and 6 bases at J, with 12 bases between. The CDR3 loop spans 13 amino acids. From germline, CDR1 is SQVTM and CDR2 ANQGSEA. CDR3 sequence: CSVEVGHIDGYTF. CDR3 DNA sequence: TGCAGCGTTGAAGTGGGACACATCGATGGCTACACCTTC.

The gene calls are TRBV9 and TRBJ1-1; 7 bases are a match to TRBD1. This CDR3 has 16 amino acids. After removal of 4 bases from V and 3 bases from J, the junction contained 12 bases not matched to a gene. In germline, CDR1 is SGDLS, CDR2 YYNGEE. The CDR3 loop is CASSLGQFGVDTEAFF. The CDR3 DNA reads as TGTGCCAGCAGCTTGGGACAGTTCGGAGTAGACACTGAAGCTTTCTTT.

The chain is built from TRBV7-9 and TRBJ2-7, with 10 nucleotides matching TRBD2. With V trimmed by 4 bases and J by 5 bases, 5 bases remained unmatched. From germline, CDR1 is SEHNR and CDR2 FQNEAQ (reference sequence). The CDR3 extends over 14 amino acids. The CDR3 spells CASSYSGRSNEQYF. The CDR3 region has the DNA TGTGCCAGCAGCTATAGCGGGAGGTCCAACGAGCAGTACTTC.

The chain has TRBV20-1 and TRBJ2-5; 9 nucleotides agree with TRBD1. In germline, CDR1 is DFQATT, CDR2 SNEGSKA (reference sequence). There are 12 residues in the CDR3. V shed 0 bases, J shed 7 bases, and the junction held 0 bases outside the gene matches. DNA of the CDR3: TGCAGTGCTAGAGAGGACAGGGGGACCCAGTACTTC. Its protein is CSAREDRGTQYF.

This clonotype was detected many times. J is TRBJ1-6 and V is TRBV7-3; D remains ambiguous. The ends were cut back, 4 bases at V and 3 bases at J, with 7 bases in the middle. Germline CDR1 SGHTA, CDR2 FQGTGA. The CDR3 length is 14 residues. DNA of the CDR3: TGTGCCAGCAGCTCCGGACTCTATAATTCACCCCTCCACTTT. Encoded protein: CASSSGLYNSPLHF. Full variable domain (remainder filled in from reference TRBV7-3 and TRBJ1-6): GAGVSQTPSNKVTEKGKYVELRCDPISGHTALYWYRQSLGQGPEFLIYFQGTGAADDSGLPNDRFFAVRPEGSVSTLKIQRTERGDSAVYLCASSSGLYNSPLHFGNGTRLTVT.

This clonotype has a count of ten or more. The chain links TRBV20-1 to TRBJ2-7, with D unclear. V was cut by 7 bases and J by 2 bases, with 12 bases left in between. This CDR3 is 12 amino acids long. Germline CDR1 and CDR2: DFQATT and SNEGSKA (reference sequence). CDR3 amino acids: CSGLAWTYEQYF. The DNA of the CDR3 is TGCAGTGGACTCGCATGGACCTACGAGCAGTACTTC.

There are many counts of this clonotype. CDR3 DNA sequence: TGCGCCAGCAGCCATGCTAGCGGCAATCAGCCCCAGCATTTT. Protein: CASSHASGNQPQHF. This chain uses TRBV4-1 with TRBJ1-5, with no clear D. Trimming removed 3 bases at V and 2 bases at J, with 8 bases between. The CDR3 runs 14 residues. Germline V gene sequence: CDR1 MGHRA, CDR2 YSYEKL.

Comment on this clonotype: One junction end does not reproduce the germline sequence, and a read error may be involved. The chain uses TRBV27 and TRBJ1-2; D is uncertain. The CDR3 length is 13 residues. Germline assignment: CDR1 MNHEY and CDR2 SMNVEV (reference sequence). CDR3 in amino acids: CASSAQEAYSYTF. The CDR3 nucleotides are TGTGCCAGCAGTGCCCAGGAGGCCTATAGCTACACCTTC.

Comments on this clonotype: Possible read error: a much larger clone is one base away. The chain links TRBV6-2 or TRBV6-3 to TRBJ2-7; no clear D gene. This CDR3 has 11 amino acids. V dropped 8 bases and J dropped 9 bases, with 14 bases sitting between them. Looked up from germline, CDR1 is MNHEY and CDR2 is SVGEGT. CDR3 nucleotide sequence: TGTGCCAGCGCGGACGGTTGGAGGCAGTACTTC. It is translated as CASADGWRQYF.

CDR3 sequence: CASGLLPDNVLTF. The DNA of the CDR3 is TGTGCTAGTGGCCTCCTCCCAGACAACGTCCTGACTTTC. The chain combines TRBV12-5 with TRBJ2-6; D gene unclear. Germline CDR1 and CDR2: LGHNT and FRNRAP. The CDR3 runs to 13 residues. The V gene lost 6 bases and the J gene lost 9 bases, with 12 bases spanning the gap.

This clonotype was seen ten or more times. The chain employs TRBV9 and TRBJ2-2, with D unclear. Deletions cut 1 base from V and 0 bases from J, with 16 bases between. This CDR3 contains 18 residues. Germline loops: CDR1 SGDLS, CDR2 YYNGEE. The CDR3 coding sequence is TGTGCCAGCAGCGTAAATGCCGAGAGCGCCCCGAACACCGGGGAGCTGTTTTTT. Protein product: CASSVNAESAPNTGELFF.